This note documents a single TCR beta chain sequence. Its target is unknown. Clones were read by immunoSEQ multiplex PCR, and TCRdb kept only the in-frame ones, dropping some. The table includes 3,000 to 3,500 clones, 70% to 80% detected once. CDR1 and CDR2 (germline): SGHVS, FNYEAQ. The V end lost 1 base, the J end lost 0 bases, and 21 bases lay between the germline ends. This CDR3 is built from 19 residues. The tumor samples were collected prior to definitive surgery or chemotherapy. This sample is part of a study of high-grade serous ovarian cancer treatment subgroups. Study outcomes and limitations: TCR relatedness rose with neoantigen level and trended with mutation load.

Sample: tumor tissue. The sequence was collected from a human donor with high-grade serous ovarian cancer. The chain carries TRBV7-6 and TRBJ1-1; possibly TRBD1 for D (6 bases). The CDR3 sequence is CASSLVFPGAAEVNTEAFF. The CDR3 nucleotides read TGTGCCAGCAGCTTAGTATTCCCAGGGGCCGCAGAGGTGAACACTGAAGCTTTCTTT.